This record looks at one T cell receptor (beta chain) sequence and its context. The antigen is not known. The data derive from a study of human versus mouse CDR3 diversity and MHC coevolution. Looking at the study overall: Reportedly, immunoSEQ detects one in 200,000 T cells with minimized PCR bias.

TCRdb's table, derived via immunoSEQ multiplex PCR, lists solely in-frame clones and lacks some. The sample contains roughly 81,000 clones, 90% to 95% of which appear only once. General study results and limits: Clonal inequality was lowest in two of the three human donors.

V lost 5 bases to trimming and J lost 2 bases; unmatched junction nucleotides: 6. Germline CDR1 reads MNHEY; CDR2 reads SMNVEV (reference sequence). CDR3 length equals 15 residues. The chain couples TRBV27 to TRBJ2-1; 7 bases line up with TRBD1. This receptor was obtained from a person between 30 and 69 years old in good health. The sample was naive CD4+ T cells from blood. Sample subset: CD45RO-negative CD62L-positive naive CD4 T cells. CDR3 nucleotide sequence: TGTGCCAGCAGTACCCGGGACAGCGCCTACAATGAGCAGTTCTTC. Protein sequence: CASSTRDSAYNEQFF.